This TCR beta chain is drawn from a study of response to subunit inactivated influenza vaccine. Regarding the study as a whole: The authors put forward the suggestion that each seasonal influenza vaccination may bring in only a limited number of new T cells.

In TCRdb, the RT-PCR reads were re-called with MiXCR into one record per CDR3 protein. The data hold approximately 680,000 distinct CDR3 sequences, with 15% to 17% observed a single time. This clonotype was recorded at least ten times. The antigen remains unidentified. CDR3 length: 14 amino acids. Germline lookup yields CDR1 DFQATT and CDR2 SNEGSKA (reference sequence). Trimming left V 4 bases short and J 3 bases short, with 16 bases between. This chain connects TRBV20-1 to TRBJ2-7, with a possible D match to TRBD1 (6 bases). The source material was PBMCs from blood, sampled about 11 days after vaccination. This sequence originates from a man aged 45-60 years who received an inactivated influenza vaccine. DNA for the CDR3: TGCAGTGCTATAGGACCGGACAGCGACTACGAGCAGTACTTC. Protein: CSAIGPDSDYEQYF.